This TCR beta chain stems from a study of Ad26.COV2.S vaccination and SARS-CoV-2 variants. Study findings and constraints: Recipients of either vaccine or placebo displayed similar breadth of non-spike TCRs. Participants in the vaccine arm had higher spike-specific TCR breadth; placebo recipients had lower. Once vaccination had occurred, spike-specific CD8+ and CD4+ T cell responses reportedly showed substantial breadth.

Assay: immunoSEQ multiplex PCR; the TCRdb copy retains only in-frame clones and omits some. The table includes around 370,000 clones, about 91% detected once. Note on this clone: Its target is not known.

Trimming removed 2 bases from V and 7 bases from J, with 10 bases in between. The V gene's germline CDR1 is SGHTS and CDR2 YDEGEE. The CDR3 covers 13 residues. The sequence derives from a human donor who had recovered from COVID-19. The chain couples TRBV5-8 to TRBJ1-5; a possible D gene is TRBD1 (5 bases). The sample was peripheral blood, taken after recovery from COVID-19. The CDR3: CASSFQGGQPQHF. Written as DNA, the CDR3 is TGTGCCAGCAGCTTTCAGGGCGGGCAGCCCCAGCATTTT.